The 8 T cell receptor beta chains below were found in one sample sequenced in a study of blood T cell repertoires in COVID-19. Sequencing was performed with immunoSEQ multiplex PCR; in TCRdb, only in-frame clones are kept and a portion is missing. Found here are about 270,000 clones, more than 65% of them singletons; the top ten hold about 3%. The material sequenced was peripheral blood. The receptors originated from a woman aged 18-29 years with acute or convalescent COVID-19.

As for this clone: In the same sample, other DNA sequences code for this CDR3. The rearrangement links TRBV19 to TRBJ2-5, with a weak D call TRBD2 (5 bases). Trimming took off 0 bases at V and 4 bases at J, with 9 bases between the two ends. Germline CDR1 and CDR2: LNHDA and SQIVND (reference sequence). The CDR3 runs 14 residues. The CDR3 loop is CASSIDRGRETQYF. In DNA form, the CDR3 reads TGTGCCAGTAGTATAGATCGAGGGAGAGAGACCCAGTACTTC.

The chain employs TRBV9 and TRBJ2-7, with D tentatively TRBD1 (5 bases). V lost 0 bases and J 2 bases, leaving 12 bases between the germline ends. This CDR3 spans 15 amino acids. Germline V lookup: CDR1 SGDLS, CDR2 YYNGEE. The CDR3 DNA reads TGTGCCAGCAGCGTAGCTTCAGGGTTGACCTACGAGCAGTACTTC. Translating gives CASSVASGLTYEQYF. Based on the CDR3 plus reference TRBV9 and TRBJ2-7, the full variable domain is DSGVTQTPKHLITATGQRVTLRCSPRSGDLSVYWYQQSLDQGLQFLIQYYNGEERAKGNILERFSAQQFPDLHSELNLSSLELGDSALYFCASSVASGLTYEQYFGPGTRLTVT.

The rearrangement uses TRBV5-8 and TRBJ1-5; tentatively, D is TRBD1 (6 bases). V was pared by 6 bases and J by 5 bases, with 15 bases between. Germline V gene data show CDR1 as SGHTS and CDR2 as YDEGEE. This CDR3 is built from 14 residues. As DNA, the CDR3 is TGTGCCAGCACCCTCGCGGGGGGCTATCAGCCCCAGCATTTT. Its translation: CASTLAGGYQPQHF.

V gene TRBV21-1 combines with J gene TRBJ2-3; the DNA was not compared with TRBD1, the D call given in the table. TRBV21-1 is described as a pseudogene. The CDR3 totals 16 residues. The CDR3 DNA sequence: TGTGCCAGCAGCAAAGCGCTAGTAGGACAGGGCTTAACGCAGTATTTT. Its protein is CASSKALVGQGLTQYF.

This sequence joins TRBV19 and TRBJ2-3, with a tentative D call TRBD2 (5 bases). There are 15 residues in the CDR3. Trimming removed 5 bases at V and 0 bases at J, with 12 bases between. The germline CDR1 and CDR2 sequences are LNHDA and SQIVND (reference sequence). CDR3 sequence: CASSPRLPSTDTQYF. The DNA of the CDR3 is TGTGCCAGTAGTCCGAGACTACCCAGCACAGATACGCAGTATTTT.

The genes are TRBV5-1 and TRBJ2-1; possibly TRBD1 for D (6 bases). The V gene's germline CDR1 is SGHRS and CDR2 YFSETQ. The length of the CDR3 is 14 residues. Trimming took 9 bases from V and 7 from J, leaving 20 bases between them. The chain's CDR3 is CATKDVAGENEQFF. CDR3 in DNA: TGCGCCACCAAAGACGTGGCAGGGGAGAATGAGCAGTTCTTC.

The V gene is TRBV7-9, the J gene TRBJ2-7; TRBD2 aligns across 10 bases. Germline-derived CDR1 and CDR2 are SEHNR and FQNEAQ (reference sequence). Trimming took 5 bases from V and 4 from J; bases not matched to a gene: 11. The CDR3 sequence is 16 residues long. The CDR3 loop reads CASSPSSGRAAYEQYF. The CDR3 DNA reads TGTGCCAGCAGCCCCTCGAGCGGGAGGGCCGCGTACGAGCAGTACTTC.

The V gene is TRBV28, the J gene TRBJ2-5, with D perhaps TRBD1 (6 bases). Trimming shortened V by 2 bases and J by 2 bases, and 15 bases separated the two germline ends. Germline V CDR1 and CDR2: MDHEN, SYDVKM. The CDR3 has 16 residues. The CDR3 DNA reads TGTGCCAGCAGTTTAATCGGGCAGGGGCGACAAGAGACCCAGTACTTC. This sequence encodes CASSLIGQGRQETQYF.